The source of this T cell receptor (beta chain) is a study of blood T cells in healthy people across ages. Whole-study findings and limits: PBMC samples, being unsorted, prevented any conclusive comparison of naive and antigen-experienced cells. Estimated diversity, derived from one million T cells, was regarded as an underestimate.

With regard to this clonotype: Its antigen remains unknown.

With a J-beta primer mix and a sample-barcoded 5' primer, a second PCR ran roughly 6 to 11 cycles. Every cDNA molecule carried a tag from a template-switch adaptor bearing 12 random nucleotides. TCRdb used MiXCR to reprocess the 5' RACE reads, holding one entry per CDR3 protein. The sample consists of around 800,000 distinct CDR3 sequences, under 45% of them appearing once. Researchers report isolating at least 6 million PBMCs per sample. This TCR came from a man aged 60-69 years in good health. Sequenced: blood.

CDR3 amino acids: CASSLVGLGSYNEQFF. The CDR3 nucleotides read TGCGCCAGCAGCTTGGTGGGGCTCGGCTCCTACAATGAGCAGTTCTTC. This chain uses TRBV5-1 with TRBJ2-1; TRBD1 is a possible D gene (5 bases). Trimming cost V 0 bases and J 0 bases, with 10 bases left between them. The CDR3 covers 16 residues. From germline, CDR1 is SGHRS and CDR2 YFSETQ.